Below, one TCR beta chain is given with its context. No antigen is known for it. These data originate in a study of T-cell memory formation after mild COVID-19. General observations from the study: Clones contracting day 15 to 85 were balanced CD4/CD8; later expanders leaned CD4+. That cross-reactive memory joined was suggested by some responding clones appearing in pre-infection memory.

In TCRdb, the 5' RACE reads were re-called with MiXCR into one record per CDR3 protein. This table holds more than 85,000 distinct CDR3 sequences, more than 9.5% found once. The receptor was isolated from a man younger than 35 who had mild COVID-19 (a few samples of this study predate the infection). Cell type and time point are not known. Sequenced input: PBMCs or a T cell subset sorted from them (not recorded which).

In DNA form, the CDR3 reads TGTGCCAGCAGCGACCCCGGGAAATACTACGAGCAGTACTTC. Residues: CASSDPGKYYEQYF. The chain recombines TRBV7-2 with TRBJ2-7; weak D call: TRBD2 (5 bases). There are 14 residues in the CDR3. Looked up from germline, CDR1 is SGHTA and CDR2 is FQGNSA. With 5 bases removed from V and 3 bases from J, the gap between germline ends came to 14 bases. The full variable domain, with the rest looked up from reference TRBV7-2 and TRBJ2-7, is GAGVSQSPSNKVTEKGKDVELRCDPISGHTALYWYRQSLGQGLEFLIYFQGNSAPDKSGLPSDRFSAERTGGSVSTLTIQRTQQEDSAVYLCASSDPGKYYEQYFGPGTRLTVT.